Listed here are 23 T cell receptor beta chains from one sample, sequenced in a study of blood T cell repertoires in COVID-19. Only in-frame clones appear in the TCRdb table, and some are missing; sequencing was by immunoSEQ multiplex PCR. The sample has under 200,000 clones; about 90% are singletons. Source material: peripheral blood. These receptors were taken from a woman aged 55-75 years with COVID-19, enrolled during active disease.

This clone was picked up a small number of times. This chain connects TRBV2 to TRBJ1-5; D is possibly TRBD1 (6 bases). Trimming stripped 7 bases from V and 3 bases from J, with 13 bases between. Germline CDR1 and CDR2: SNHLY and FYNNEI. The CDR3 loop spans 14 amino acids. The CDR3 DNA reads as TGTGCCAGCACCGAGGGGGGGGACAATCAGCCCCAGCATTTT. This gives the protein CASTEGGDNQPQHF.

On this clone itself: One junction end disagrees with the germline gene, perhaps due to a read error. The V and J genes are TRBV3-1 (or the pseudogene TRBV3-2) and TRBJ2-1, with D perhaps TRBD2 (6 bases). The length of the CDR3 is 14 residues. CDR1 and CDR2 from the germline V gene are LGHDT and YNNKEL (reference sequence). The DNA of the CDR3 is TGTGCCAGCCGCCATGGGGGAGGAGGCAATGAGCAGTTCTTC. Translating it yields CASRHGGGGNEQFF.

A few counts support this clone. The chain carries TRBV6-6 and TRBJ2-2; the match to TRBD2 covers 9 bases. Germline CDR1 reads MNHNY; CDR2 reads SVGAGI (reference sequence). V dropped 5 bases and J dropped 0; count of bases not matched to a gene: 10. The CDR3 consists of 18 residues. This CDR3 is CASSLFGSGGSNTGELFF. CDR3 coding DNA: TGTGCCAGCAGTCTCTTCGGTAGCGGGGGATCGAACACCGGGGAGCTGTTTTTT.

V is TRBV18 and J is TRBJ2-3; 12 bases are a match to TRBD2. Germline trimming cut 4 bases from V and 2 bases from J; bases unmatched to any gene: 4. CDR1 KGHSH and CDR2 LQKENI come from the germline V gene. There are 16 residues in the CDR3. The DNA of the CDR3 is TGTGCCAGCTCACGCGGACTAGCGGGGAACACAGATACGCAGTATTTT. It specifies CASSRGLAGNTDTQYF.

V is TRBV5-1 and J is TRBJ2-7; 8 bases are shared with TRBD2. The V gene end was trimmed by 4 bases and the J gene end by 4 bases; junction bases not matched to a gene: 7. The CDR3 is 14 residues long. Germline CDR1 is SGHRS and CDR2 is YFSETQ. In DNA form, the CDR3 reads TGCGCCAGCAGCGTTTCAGCGGGAGCTTACGAGCAGTACTTC. Its translation is CASSVSAGAYEQYF.

The chain employs TRBV6-5 and TRBJ2-1, with 9 bases that match TRBD2. CDR1 is MNHEY, CDR2 SVGAGI, per germline. Unmatched junction bases numbered 6, after V lost 8 bases and J lost 4 bases. The CDR3 extends over 14 amino acids. The CDR3 is CASGLAGKYNEQFF. The CDR3 coding sequence is TGTGCCAGCGGGCTAGCGGGAAAGTACAATGAGCAGTTCTTC.

The sample holds a few counts of this clone. The V and J genes are TRBV7-8 and TRBJ1-2, with D possibly TRBD1 on 6 matching bases. V was shortened by 2 bases and J by 1 base, with 20 bases between the two germline ends. The CDR3 loop spans 18 amino acids. CDR1 and CDR2 from the germline V gene are SGHVS and FQNEAQ. The DNA for the CDR3 is TGTGCCAGCAGCTTAATATCTAGGTCGGACAGCTTTAACTATGGCTACACCTTC. This translates into CASSLISRSDSFNYGYTF.

V usage is TRBV19 and J usage is TRBJ2-3; D is possibly TRBD2 (5 bases). The CDR3 contains 17 residues. V dropped 3 bases and J dropped 2 bases, with 18 bases sitting between them. Germline-derived CDR1 and CDR2 are LNHDA and SQIVND (reference sequence). This CDR3 reads CASSILPGRTHTDTQYF. For the CDR3, the DNA is TGTGCCAGTAGTATTCTCCCTGGGCGGACTCACACAGATACGCAGTATTTT. Full variable domain (rest looked up from reference TRBV19 and TRBJ2-3): DGGITQSPKYLFRKEGQNVTLSCEQNLNHDAMYWYRQDPGQGLRLIYYSQIVNDFQKGDIAEGYSVSREKKESFPLTVTSAQKNPTAFYLCASSILPGRTHTDTQYFGPGTRLTVL.

V gene TRBV9 combines with J gene TRBJ2-7; 10 nucleotides match TRBD1. Losses at the gene ends were 4 bases for V and 3 bases for J; bases not matched to a gene: 4. The CDR3 has 14 residues. Germline-derived CDR1 and CDR2 are SGDLS and YYNGEE. The CDR3 DNA is TGTGCCAGCAGCCCAGGGACAGGGGACTACGAGCAGTACTTC. It translates to CASSPGTGDYEQYF.

This chain links TRBV5-8 with TRBJ2-3; TRBD1 might be the D (7 bases). The CDR3 runs to 16 residues. Trimming took off 0 bases at V and 4 bases at J, with 15 bases between the two ends. Germline CDR1 SGHTS, CDR2 YDEGEE. This chain's CDR3 is CASSLGGAGGADTQYF. In nucleotides, the CDR3 is TGTGCCAGCAGCTTGGGGGGGGCAGGGGGAGCAGATACGCAGTATTTT.

This sequence joins TRBV24-1 and TRBJ1-1, with 10 bases fitting TRBD1. V was clipped by 3 bases and J by 5 bases; unmatched bases: 8. The CDR3 is made up of 16 amino acids. The germline CDR1 and CDR2 sequences are KGHDR and SFDVKD. The CDR3 region is CATSDRSTGGKTEAFF. CDR3 sequence (DNA): TGTGCCACCAGTGATCGATCGACAGGGGGCAAAACTGAAGCTTTCTTT.

The V and J genes are TRBV30 and TRBJ2-7; TRBD1 aligns across 7 bases. The CDR3 length is 12 residues. The germline gives CDR1 GTSNPN, CDR2 SVGIG (reference sequence). V trimming: 7 bases; J trimming: 6 bases; junction bases outside the gene matches: 9. CDR3 protein: CASTKTGFEQYF. CDR3 nucleotides: TGTGCCTCCACTAAGACAGGGTTCGAGCAGTACTTC.

CDR3 sequence (DNA): TGTGCCATCAGTCCGGCGGGAGGCTCCTACGAGCAGTACTTC. This translates into CAISPAGGSYEQYF. V is TRBV10-3 and J is TRBJ2-7; the match to TRBD2 covers 8 bases. The trim removed 5 bases at V and 0 bases at J, leaving 3 bases unmatched. This CDR3 is built from 14 residues. Germline V gives CDR1 ENHRY, CDR2 SYGVKD.

This clone was picked up one time. V usage is TRBV19 and J usage is TRBJ2-2, with 9 bases fitting TRBD2. V lost 0 bases, J lost 7 bases, and 6 bases stayed unmatched. Per germline, CDR1 LNHDA and CDR2 SQIVND (reference sequence). The CDR3 is 16 amino acids. The CDR3: CASSIDRTSEDGELFF. In DNA form, the CDR3 reads TGTGCCAGTAGTATAGACCGGACTAGCGAGGACGGGGAGCTGTTTTTT.

The V gene is TRBV18, the J gene TRBJ2-1, with D possibly TRBD2 on 5 matching bases. The CDR3 totals 17 residues. Germline V gene data show CDR1 as KGHSH and CDR2 as LQKENI. V lost 2 bases to trimming and J lost 6 bases, with 20 bases between them. The DNA of the CDR3 is TGTGCCAGCTCACCAGTTGGAGCGGCCCAGACGGTCAATGAGCAGTTCTTC. It encodes CASSPVGAAQTVNEQFF.

V is TRBV5-4 and J is TRBJ2-1; TRBD2 matches at 7 bases. Looked up from germline, CDR1 is SGHNT and CDR2 is YYREEE (reference sequence). CDR3 length: 15 amino acids. With V trimmed by 5 bases and J by 2 bases, 7 bases remained unmatched. The CDR3, as DNA: TGTGCCAGCAGAGCTAGCGGCCCTACCTACAATGAGCAGTTCTTC. It specifies CASRASGPTYNEQFF.

The chain couples TRBV6-2 or TRBV6-3 to TRBJ2-1, with a weak D call TRBD2 (6 bases). The CDR3 runs to 17 residues. V was cut by 0 bases and J by 1 base, with 13 bases left in between. The germline V gene has CDR1 MNHEY and CDR2 SVGEGT. Written as DNA, the CDR3 is TGTGCCAGCAGTTACTCGTTGGTCGGGAGATCCTACAATGAGCAGTTCTTC. This gives the protein CASSYSLVGRSYNEQFF.

The chain carries TRBV6-5 and TRBJ1-1; D ambiguous. Trimming stripped 9 bases from V and 7 bases from J, with 21 bases between. The CDR3 covers 14 residues. Germline assignment: CDR1 MNHEY and CDR2 SVGAGI. This CDR3 reads CASLRTSLGSEAFF. CDR3 nucleotides: TGTGCCAGTCTTAGGACCTCTCTGGGGAGTGAAGCTTTCTTT.

The chain has TRBV29-1 and TRBJ1-2; D possibly corresponds to TRBD1 (6 bases). This CDR3 comprises 11 residues. CDR1 is SQVTM, CDR2 ANQGSEA, per germline. V was shortened by 6 bases and J by 3 bases, with 8 bases between the two germline ends. CDR3 sequence reads: CSVTGYYGYTF. CDR3 nucleotides: TGCAGCGTGACAGGCTACTATGGCTACACCTTC.

This clone was seen only a few times. This rearrangement joins TRBV10-3 to TRBJ2-7; 9 nucleotides line up with TRBD1. The CDR3 has 14 amino acids. V lost 7 bases to trimming and J lost 0 bases; unmatched junction nucleotides: 4. Germline V gene sequence: CDR1 ENHRY, CDR2 SYGVKD. The CDR3, as DNA: TGTGCCATCAAGGGACAGGGCGACTCCTACGAGCAGTACTTC. Its translation: CAIKGQGDSYEQYF.

The rearrangement joins TRBV4-3 to TRBJ1-1; D is uncertain. Germline CDR1 and CDR2: LGHNA and YSLEER. CDR3 length equals 15 residues. Trimming removed 1 base at V and 5 bases at J, with 14 bases between. The CDR3 spells CASSQVGRLGTEAFF. CDR3 bases: TGCGCCAGCAGCCAAGTTGGGAGATTGGGAACTGAAGCTTTCTTT.

CDR3 residues: CATSDYGQGNEQFF. The CDR3 nucleotides read TGTGCCACCAGTGATTACGGACAGGGTAATGAGCAGTTCTTC. The rearrangement joins TRBV24-1 to TRBJ2-1, with 8 bases lining up with TRBD1. The CDR3 contains 14 residues. Germline values: CDR1 KGHDR, CDR2 SFDVKD. Trimming at V came to 2 bases and at J to 7 bases, leaving 3 bases not matched to a gene.

This chain links TRBV7-2 with TRBJ2-7; 11 bases align to TRBD1. In germline, CDR1 is SGHTA, CDR2 FQGNSA. J lost 5 bases, V lost 4 bases, and 4 bases had no gene match. The CDR3 is 14 amino acids. The CDR3 loop reads CASSYGTGGDEQYF. In DNA, the CDR3 is TGTGCCAGCAGCTACGGGACAGGGGGAGACGAGCAGTACTTC. The full variable domain, completed using reference TRBV7-2 and TRBJ2-7, is GAGVSQSPSNKVTEKGKDVELRCDPISGHTALYWYRQSLGQGLEFLIYFQGNSAPDKSGLPSDRFSAERTGGSVSTLTIQRTQQEDSAVYLCASSYGTGGDEQYFGPGTRLTVT.